The 15 T cell receptor beta chains given below trace back to one sample, sequenced in a study of regulatory T cells in long-lasting Graves disease. Construction of the TCR beta libraries employed iRepertoire HTBI primers in conjunction with Arm-PCR of CDR3 regions. TCRdb used MiXCR to reprocess the multiplex PCR reads, holding one entry per CDR3 protein. The sample lists roughly 300,000 distinct CDR3 sequences, around 20% occurring once. Time point given: persistent/refractory GD, antithyroid drugs over 5 years with positive TRAb. Isolated PBMC RNA provided the starting material for the TCR library. The sequencing used peripheral blood mononuclear cells (PBMCs), collected when the disease was refractory, from a patient treated with antithyroid drugs. The source of these receptors is a female donor with Graves disease.

This clonotype showed up many times. This chain links TRBV7-2 with TRBJ1-4; D perhaps matches TRBD1 (6 bases). CDR1 and CDR2 from the germline V gene are SGHTA and FQGNSA. The CDR3 contains 15 residues. Between the trimmed V and J ends, which lost 1 base and 7 bases, there was a span of 13 bases. The CDR3 DNA is TGTGCCAGCAGCTTAGAGGGCCAGGGGATTGAAAAACTGTTTTTT. It yields the protein CASSLEGQGIEKLFF.

As for this clonotype: A read error is possible here, since a much larger clone lies one base away. V is TRBV10-3 and J is TRBJ2-7; no definite D call. CDR1 is ENHRY and CDR2 is SYGVKD in the germline V gene. The CDR3 runs to 15 residues. Trimming removed 6 bases from V and 7 bases from J, with 22 bases in between. This CDR3 is CAIRSIAETSREQYF. Written as DNA, the CDR3 is TGTGCCATCAGGTCGATTGCCGAGACGTCCAGAGAGCAGTACTTC.

This chain connects TRBV29-1 to TRBJ2-2; maybe TRBD2 (7 bases). CDR1 and CDR2 (germline): SQVTM, ANQGSEA. Trimming removed 4 bases from V and 4 bases from J, with 10 bases in between. The CDR3 loop spans 13 amino acids. CDR3 sequence: CSVGGGATGELFF. Written as DNA, the CDR3 is TGCAGCGTTGGGGGGGGCGCCACCGGGGAGCTGTTTTTT.

The chain combines TRBV20-1 with TRBJ1-1; 7 bases line up with TRBD1. This CDR3 has 14 amino acids. The junction had 8 bases not matched to a gene; V was cut back by 0 bases and J by 7 bases. CDR1 and CDR2 from the germline V gene are DFQATT and SNEGSKA (reference sequence). In DNA form, the CDR3 reads TGCAGTGCTAGAGATTCCAGGGGGGGCCTTGAAGCTTTCTTT. This sequence encodes CSARDSRGGLEAFF.

This chain connects TRBV19 to TRBJ1-6; D call uncertain. The CDR3 consists of 16 residues. Per the germline V gene, CDR1 is LNHDA and CDR2 is SQIVND (reference sequence). Trimming took off 3 bases at V and 0 bases at J, with 9 bases between the two ends. The DNA of the CDR3 is TGTGCCAGTAGTATTTTCGGAAGCTCCTATAATTCACCCCTCCACTTT. Its translation: CASSIFGSSYNSPLHF.

This clonotype came up many times. The V call is TRBV7-2, the J call TRBJ1-2; the D gene is possibly TRBD1 (5 bases). CDR1 and CDR2 from the germline V gene are SGHTA and FQGNSA. The CDR3 is made up of 14 amino acids. The ends were cut back, 5 bases at V and 4 bases at J, with 14 bases in the middle. The CDR3 region is CASSPTVSGYGYTF. CDR3 nucleotide sequence: TGTGCCAGCAGCCCGACAGTGTCCGGCTATGGCTACACCTTC.

Worth noting for this clonotype: A read error may explain this, as a much larger clone is one base away. The chain has TRBV24-1 and TRBJ1-2; D gene uncertain. The V end lost 11 bases, the J end lost 4 bases, and 19 bases lay between the germline ends. Germline loops: CDR1 KGHDR, CDR2 SFDVKD. CDR3 length: 14 amino acids. The chain's CDR3 is CANSGFGRRYGYTF. CDR3 coding DNA: TGTGCCAATTCTGGGTTCGGACGGCGCTATGGCTACACCTTC.

This chain links TRBV4-1 with TRBJ2-7, with D possibly being TRBD1 (6 bases). The CDR3 sequence is 17 residues long. V was clipped by 0 bases and J by 3 bases, with 18 bases between them. Germline-derived CDR1 and CDR2 are MGHRA and YSYEKL. The CDR3 region is CASSQDRGQASFYEQYF. CDR3 DNA: TGCGCCAGCAGCCAAGATCGGGGACAAGCCTCTTTCTACGAGCAGTACTTC.

This clonotype has ten or more counts. The chain links TRBV7-3 to TRBJ1-1; TRBD1 aligns across 7 bases. Germline-derived CDR1 and CDR2 are SGHTA and FQGTGA. The CDR3 sequence is 14 residues long. V was pared by 6 bases and J by 1 base, with 5 bases of the junction left unmatched. CDR3 in amino acids: CASRLGTENTEAFF. DNA of the CDR3: TGTGCCAGCAGATTGGGGACAGAGAACACTGAAGCTTTCTTT. Full variable domain (missing parts from reference TRBV7-3 and TRBJ1-1): GAGVSQTPSNKVTEKGKYVELRCDPISGHTALYWYRQSLGQGPEFLIYFQGTGAADDSGLPNDRFFAVRPEGSVSTLKIQRTERGDSAVYLCASRLGTENTEAFFGQGTRLTVV.

This clonotype was found many times. The CDR3 DNA sequence: TGCAGCGTTGAATCCCAGGGGACCGAGTACACCTTC. Its translation is CSVESQGTEYTF. The chain has TRBV29-1 and TRBJ1-2; maybe TRBD1 (6 bases). This CDR3 has 12 amino acids. The V end was cut by 2 bases, the J end by 11 bases, with 15 bases between. Germline-derived CDR1 and CDR2 are SQVTM and ANQGSEA.

This clonotype was observed many times. The chain joins TRBV24-1 to TRBJ1-2; a weak D match, TRBD1 (6 bases). Germline assignment: CDR1 KGHDR and CDR2 SFDVKD. This CDR3 is built from 13 residues. V lost 5 bases to trimming and J lost 5 bases, with 11 bases between them. In DNA, the CDR3 is TGTGCCACCAGTGGTACAGGGTTATATGGCTACACCTTC. It yields the protein CATSGTGLYGYTF.

This rearrangement joins TRBV7-3 to TRBJ2-2, with TRBD2 as a possible D gene (7 bases). Trimming removed 5 bases from V and 1 base from J, with 17 bases in between. The CDR3 sequence is 17 residues long. From germline, CDR1 is SGHTA and CDR2 FQGTGA. CDR3 amino acids: CASSPLRGEGNTGELFF. In DNA form, the CDR3 reads TGTGCCAGCAGCCCCCTTAGGGGGGAGGGGAACACCGGGGAGCTGTTTTTT.

This clonotype was detected ten times or more. The rearrangement links TRBV3-1 to TRBJ1-2; D unresolved. This CDR3 is built from 12 residues. Germline V lookup: CDR1 LGHDT, CDR2 YNNKEL (reference sequence). V shed 3 bases and J shed 6 bases, with 8 bases lying between them. This CDR3 is CASSQLRNGYTF. The CDR3 DNA follows: TGTGCCAGCAGCCAGCTTCGCAATGGCTACACCTTC.

The chain combines TRBV7-2 with TRBJ2-3; D is possibly TRBD2 (6 bases). The CDR3 consists of 14 residues. CDR1 SGHTA and CDR2 FQGNSA come from the germline V gene. V shed 7 bases and J shed 4 bases, with 15 bases lying between them. The CDR3 sequence is CASNHQGGADTQYF. The CDR3, as DNA: TGTGCCAGCAACCACCAAGGAGGGGCAGATACGCAGTATTTT.

This clonotype was counted at least ten times. Germline is not matched at one junction end, which may reflect a read error. CDR3 residues: CATSAGGGIYF. DNA of the CDR3: TGTGCCACCAGTGCTGGGGGCGGTATATACTTT. The chain has TRBV24-1 and TRBJ1-1, with D tentatively TRBD1 (6 bases). This CDR3 is built from 11 residues. Germline assignment: CDR1 KGHDR and CDR2 SFDVKD.